The clone carrying this T cell receptor (beta chain) occurred a few times. This sample was taken from a study of T cell changes during pregnancy in multiple sclerosis. This table comes from immunoSEQ multiplex PCR, and its TCRdb copy is limited to in-frame clones, with some not included. The repertoire includes just over 40,000 clones, about nine tenths of them detected once, and roughly 0.5% sits in the top ten. CDR1 and CDR2 from the germline V gene are LNHDA and SQIVND (reference sequence). The CDR3 spans 14 residues. The V end was cut by 4 bases, the J end by 7 bases, with 17 bases between. The chain uses TRBV19 and TRBJ2-7; possible D gene TRBD1, 6 bases. This sequence originates from a female donor with multiple sclerosis, enrolled in a pregnancy study. This material consisted of CD4+ T cells from peripheral blood mononuclear cells, taken in the first trimester of pregnancy. The CDR3 sequence is CASSTYRENSEQYF. CDR3 bases: TGTGCCAGTAGTACTTACAGGGAGAATTCGGAGCAGTACTTC.